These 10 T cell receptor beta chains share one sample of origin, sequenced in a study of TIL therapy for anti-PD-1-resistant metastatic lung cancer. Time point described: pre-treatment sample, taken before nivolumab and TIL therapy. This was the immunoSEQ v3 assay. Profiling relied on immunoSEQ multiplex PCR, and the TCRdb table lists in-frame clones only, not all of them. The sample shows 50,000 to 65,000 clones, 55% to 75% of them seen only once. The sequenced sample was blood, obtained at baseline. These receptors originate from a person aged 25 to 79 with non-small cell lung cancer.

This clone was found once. CDR3 loop: CASSLLTAGGNQPQHF. DNA of the CDR3: TGTGCCAGCAGCTTACTAACAGCGGGGGGCAATCAGCCCCAGCATTTT. J is TRBJ1-5 and V is TRBV7-6; weak D call: TRBD1 (5 bases). V lost 2 bases, J lost 2 bases, and 13 bases lay in between. The CDR3 has 16 amino acids. Germline V CDR1 and CDR2: SGHVS, FNYEAQ.

The CDR3 sequence is CAGKRQGSGANVLTF. CDR3 coding DNA: TGTGCCGGAAAGAGACAGGGATCTGGGGCCAACGTCCTGACTTTC. The rearrangement links TRBV6-1 to TRBJ2-6, with TRBD1 identical over 7 bases. This CDR3 comprises 15 residues. Germline assignment: CDR1 MNHNS and CDR2 SASEGT. The trim removed 11 bases at V and 1 base at J, leaving 8 bases unmatched.

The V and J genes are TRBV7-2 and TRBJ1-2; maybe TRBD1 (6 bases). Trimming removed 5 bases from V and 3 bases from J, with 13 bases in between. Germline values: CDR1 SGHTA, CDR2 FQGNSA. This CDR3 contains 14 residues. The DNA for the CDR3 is TGTGCCAGCAGCCTCCCTCCAGGGGACTATGGCTACACCTTC. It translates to CASSLPPGDYGYTF.

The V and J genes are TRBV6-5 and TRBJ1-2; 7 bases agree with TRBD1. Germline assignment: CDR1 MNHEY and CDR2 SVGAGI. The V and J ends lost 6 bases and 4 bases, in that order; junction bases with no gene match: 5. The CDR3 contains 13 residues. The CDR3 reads CASRSTGAYGYTF. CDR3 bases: TGTGCCAGCAGATCAACAGGGGCCTATGGCTACACCTTC.

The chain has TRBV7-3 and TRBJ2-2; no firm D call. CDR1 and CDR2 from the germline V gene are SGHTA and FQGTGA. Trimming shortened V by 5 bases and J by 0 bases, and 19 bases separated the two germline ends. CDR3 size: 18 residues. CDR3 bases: TGTGCCAGCAGCCCCCACAGAGTAGGGATTTCGAACACCGGGGAGCTGTTTTTT. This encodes CASSPHRVGISNTGELFF.

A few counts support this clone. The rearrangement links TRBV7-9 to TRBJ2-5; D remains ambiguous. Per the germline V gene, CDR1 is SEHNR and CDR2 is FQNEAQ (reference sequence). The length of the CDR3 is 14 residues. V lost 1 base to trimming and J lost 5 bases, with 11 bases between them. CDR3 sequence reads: CASSLEADRETQYF. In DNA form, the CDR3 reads TGTGCCAGCAGCTTAGAGGCCGACCGGGAGACCCAGTACTTC. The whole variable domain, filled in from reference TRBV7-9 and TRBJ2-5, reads DTGVSQNPRHKITKRGQNVTFRCDPISEHNRLYWYRQTLGQGPEFLTYFQNEAQLEKSRLLSDRFSAERPKGSFSTLEIQRTEQGDSAMYLCASSLEADRETQYFGPGTRLLVL.

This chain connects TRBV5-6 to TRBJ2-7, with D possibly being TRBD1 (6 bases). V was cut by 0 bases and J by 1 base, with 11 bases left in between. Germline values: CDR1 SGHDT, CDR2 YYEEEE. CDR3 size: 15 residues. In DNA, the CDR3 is TGTGCCAGCAGCTTGGCCCCCGGACAGTCCTACGAGCAGTACTTC. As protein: CASSLAPGQSYEQYF.

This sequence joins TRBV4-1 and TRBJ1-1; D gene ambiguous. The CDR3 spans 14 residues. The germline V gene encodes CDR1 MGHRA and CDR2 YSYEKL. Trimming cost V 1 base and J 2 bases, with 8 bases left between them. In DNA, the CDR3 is TGCGCCAGCAGCCAAGGGGTGTCAAACACTGAAGCTTTCTTT. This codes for CASSQGVSNTEAFF.

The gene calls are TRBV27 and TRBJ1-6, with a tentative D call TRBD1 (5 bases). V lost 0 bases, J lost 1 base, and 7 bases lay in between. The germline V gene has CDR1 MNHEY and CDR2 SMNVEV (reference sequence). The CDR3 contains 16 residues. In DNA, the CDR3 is TGTGCCAGCAGTTTATCAAGGGGTTCCTATAATTCACCCCTCCACTTT. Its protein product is CASSLSRGSYNSPLHF.

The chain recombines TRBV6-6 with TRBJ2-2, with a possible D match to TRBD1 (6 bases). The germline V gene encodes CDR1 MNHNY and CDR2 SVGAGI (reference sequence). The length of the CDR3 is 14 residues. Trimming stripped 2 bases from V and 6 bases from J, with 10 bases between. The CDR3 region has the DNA TGTGCCAGCAGTTACACAGGGACGGCCGGGGAGCTGTTTTTT. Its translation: CASSYTGTAGELFF.